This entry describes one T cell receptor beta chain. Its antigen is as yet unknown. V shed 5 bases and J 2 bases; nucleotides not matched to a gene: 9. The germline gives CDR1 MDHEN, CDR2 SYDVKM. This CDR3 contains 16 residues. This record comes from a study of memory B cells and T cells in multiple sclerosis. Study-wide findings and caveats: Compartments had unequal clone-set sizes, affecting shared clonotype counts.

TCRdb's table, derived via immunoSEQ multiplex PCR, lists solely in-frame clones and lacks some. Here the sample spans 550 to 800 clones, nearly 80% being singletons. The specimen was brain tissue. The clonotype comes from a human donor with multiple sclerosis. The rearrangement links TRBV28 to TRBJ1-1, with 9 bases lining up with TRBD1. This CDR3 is CASSPQTGGGNTEAFF. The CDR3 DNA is TGTGCCAGCAGTCCTCAGACAGGGGGGGGCAACACTGAAGCTTTCTTT. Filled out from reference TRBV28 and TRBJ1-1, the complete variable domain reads DVKVTQSSRYLVKRTGEKVFLECVQDMDHENMFWYRQDPGLGLRLIYFSYDVKMKEKGDIPEGYSVSREKKERFSLILESASTNQTSMYLCASSPQTGGGNTEAFFGQGTRLTVV.